This TCR beta chain stems from a study of CD8+ T cells in alopecia areata. As to treatment: oral pan-JAK inhibitor, 5-10 mg twice daily. Sequencing relied on a cDNA template that was reverse transcribed from extracted RNA. TCRdb's copy holds only in-frame clones and misses some; the assay was immunoSEQ multiplex PCR. The sample has some 120,000 clones, 61% seen once. The CDR3 runs to 14 residues. The germline CDR1 and CDR2 sequences are MNHNS and SASEGT. Trimming left V 6 bases short and J 1 base short, with 12 bases between. The J gene is TRBJ2-5, the V gene TRBV6-1; D call uncertain. Sequencing used CD4+ T cells sorted from blood, obtained at week 4, from a patient treated with tofacitinib. This receptor was taken from a human donor with alopecia areata. CDR3 sequence: CASRMRQRQETQYF. DNA of the CDR3: TGTGCCAGCAGGATGAGACAACGCCAAGAGACCCAGTACTTC.